This T cell receptor (beta chain) was observed in a study of T-cell memory formation after mild COVID-19. About this clonotype: Its antigen is currently unknown.

Study-wide results and limits: Contracting CD4+ clones sat mainly in CM and EM; CD8+ in EMRA. Cross-reactive memory appears to have joined, as suggested by some responding clones showing up in pre-infection memory. Day 15 to 85 contracting clones showed balanced CD4/CD8; day 15 to 37 expanders favored CD4+.

Researchers used 5'RACE with constant-segment primers to make TCR alpha and TCR beta cDNA libraries that carry sample barcodes and UMIs. TCRdb re-analysed the 5' RACE reads in MiXCR, keeping a single row per CDR3 protein. The sample comprises around 320,000 distinct CDR3 sequences, roughly a fifth of which are singletons, and approximately 21% rests with the top ten. The sequence was obtained from a man aged 18-30 years who had mild COVID-19 (a few samples of this study predate the infection). Cell type and time point are not known. Specimen: PBMCs or a T cell subset sorted from them (not recorded which).

CDR3 sequence (DNA): TGCGCCAGCAGCCAAGAGGTAATAGGAACTGAAGCTTTCTTT. Protein: CASSQEVIGTEAFF. The genes are TRBV4-3 and TRBJ1-1, with D unclear. CDR3 length: 14 residues. V lost 0 bases and J 5 bases, leaving 10 bases between the germline ends. Germline assignment: CDR1 LGHNA and CDR2 YSLEER.